This T cell receptor (beta chain) derives from a study of technical replicates of blood from a handful of donors (TCRdb year 2017). Library construction relied on the immunoSEQ multiplex PCR assay. The immuneACCESS repertoire file appears here via TCRdb, limited to in-frame rearrangements. These files lack a portion of the clones; in checked studies, under half of the deficit traces to unresolved V genes, and the cause of the others is not known. Counted in this sample were tens of thousands of clones; just under 95% of them appeared once. The ten largest make up approximately 0.27% of the sample. In regard to this clone: This receptor's antigen is unknown. Base qualities were left out, and no much larger clone turns up one base away.

This TCR was sampled from a human donor in good health. The sequenced material came from T cells isolated from PBMCs.

The CDR3 is CASSPGDSATNEKLFF. The nucleotide sequence is given as TGCGCCAGCAGCCCGGGGGACAGCGCAACTAATGAAAAACTGTTTTTT. The rearranged chain carries TRBV5-1 and TRBJ1-4; 7 bases in between match TRBD1. According to the germline V gene, CDR1 reads SGHRS and CDR2 reads YFSETQ. The CDR3 runs 16 residues from the cysteine to the phenylalanine. Only the CDR3 DNA stays, 48 bases, in frame from base 1. The germline V and J ends show losses of 4 bases and 0 bases respectively, and no gene match explains 6 bases of the junction.